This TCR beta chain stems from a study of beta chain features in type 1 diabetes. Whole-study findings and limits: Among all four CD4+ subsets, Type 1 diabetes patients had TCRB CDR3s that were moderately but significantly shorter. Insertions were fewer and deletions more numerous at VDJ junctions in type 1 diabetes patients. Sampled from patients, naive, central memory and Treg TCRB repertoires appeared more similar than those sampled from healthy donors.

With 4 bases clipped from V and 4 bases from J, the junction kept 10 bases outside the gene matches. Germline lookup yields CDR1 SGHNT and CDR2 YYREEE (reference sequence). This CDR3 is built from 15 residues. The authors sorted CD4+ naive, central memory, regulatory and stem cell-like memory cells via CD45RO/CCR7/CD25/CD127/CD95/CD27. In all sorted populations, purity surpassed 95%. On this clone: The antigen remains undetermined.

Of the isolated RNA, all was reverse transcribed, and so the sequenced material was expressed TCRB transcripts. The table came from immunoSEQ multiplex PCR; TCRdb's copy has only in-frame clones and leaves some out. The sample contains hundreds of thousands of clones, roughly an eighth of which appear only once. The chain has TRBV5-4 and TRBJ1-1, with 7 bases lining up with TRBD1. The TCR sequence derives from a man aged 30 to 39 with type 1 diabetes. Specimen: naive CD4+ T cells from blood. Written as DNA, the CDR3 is TGTGCCAGCAGCACACCCTTACAGGGGTTCACTGAAGCTTTCTTT. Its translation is CASSTPLQGFTEAFF.